The present TCR beta chain was sequenced within a study of cytomegalovirus exposure and HLA in healthy donors. Whole-study findings and limits: There were about 160 TCR beta chains listed as cytomegalovirus-associated. Reports showed the classifier diagnosing cytomegalovirus status with high specificity and sensitivity.

Sequenced by immunoSEQ multiplex PCR; TCRdb stores in-frame clones only, minus some. The sample has fewer than 400,000 clones, approximately 85% seen once; the top ten hold 0.9% to 1%. This clone is a singleton in its sample. As yet, its antigen is unknown. The CDR3 sequence is 15 residues long. V lost 4 bases, J lost 1 base, and 8 bases lay in between. Germline assignment: CDR1 SGHVS and CDR2 FNYEAQ. Sequencing used PBMCs. The chain couples TRBV7-6 to TRBJ2-6; D possibly corresponds to TRBD1 (5 bases). This TCR was recovered from a man aged 25-45 years in good health and CMV-seronegative. The CDR3 protein is CASSSRTSGANVLTF. DNA of the CDR3: TGTGCCAGCAGCTCCCGGACATCTGGGGCCAACGTCCTGACTTTC. Full variable domain (rest looked up from reference TRBV7-6 and TRBJ2-6): GAGVSQSPRYKVTKRGQDVALRCDPISGHVSLYWYRQALGQGPEFLTYFNYEAQQDKSGLPNDRFSAERPEGSISTLTIQRTEQRDSAMYRCASSSRTSGANVLTFGAGSRLTVL.